Listed here are 18 T cell receptor beta chains from one sample, sequenced in a study of T cells in Graves' hyperthyroidism and ophthalmopathy. From RNA transcripts, TCR beta CDR3 regions were amplified. HTBI primers were used for first-round RT-PCR of the TCR CDR3. TCRdb re-called the multiplex PCR reads through MiXCR, storing one row per CDR3 protein. The sample lists approximately 500,000 distinct CDR3 sequences; just over 45% were seen once. The specimen sequenced was peripheral blood or thyroid tissue (not recorded which). These receptors were obtained from a woman aged 18-29 years with Graves' hyperthyroidism.

Details on this clonotype: This could be a read error, since a much larger clone is one nucleotide away. The chain carries TRBV4-2 and TRBJ1-2; possibly TRBD1 for D (5 bases). Trimming shortened V by 0 bases and J by 7 bases, and 15 bases separated the two germline ends. This CDR3 is built from 15 residues. Germline CDR1 reads LGHNA; CDR2 reads YNFKEQ. The DNA of the CDR3 is TGTGCCAGCAGCCAAGAAATGAGGCAGGGCGGTGGCTACACCTTC. Protein product: CASSQEMRQGGGYTF.

In this sample, this clonotype turned up a few times. This chain connects TRBV27 to TRBJ2-5, with D unclear. Trimming left V 3 bases short and J 5 bases short, with 19 bases between. The CDR3 consists of 16 residues. CDR1 and CDR2 from the germline V gene are MNHEY and SMNVEV (reference sequence). The CDR3 DNA reads as TGTGCCAGCAGTTTTGAGTTTGACCCCCTCGGGGAGACCCAGTACTTC. Its protein is CASSFEFDPLGETQYF.

This clonotype was picked up many times. The chain is built from TRBV19 and TRBJ2-5; 14 nucleotides agree with TRBD2. Germline loops: CDR1 LNHDA, CDR2 SQIVND (reference sequence). The CDR3 is made up of 15 amino acids. Unmatched junction bases numbered 5, after V lost 8 bases and J lost 3 bases. The CDR3 spells CASSGTSGREETQYF. In DNA form, the CDR3 reads TGTGCCAGTTCCGGGACTAGCGGGAGAGAAGAGACCCAGTACTTC.

Ten or more counts support this clonotype. This chain links TRBV11-2 with TRBJ1-1, with a tentative D call TRBD1 (6 bases). Germline lookup yields CDR1 SGHAT and CDR2 FQNNGV. V lost 4 bases, J lost 0 bases, and 12 bases lay in between. The CDR3 extends over 15 amino acids. In nucleotides, the CDR3 is TGTGCCAGCAGCTCGCGGACAGCTATGAACACTGAAGCTTTCTTT. It yields the protein CASSSRTAMNTEAFF.

This clonotype came up many times. J is TRBJ2-7 and V is TRBV20-1; 10 bases are a match to TRBD2. The V segment lost 6 bases and the J segment 6 bases; nucleotides outside the gene matches: 11. The CDR3 runs 14 residues. Germline V CDR1 and CDR2: DFQATT, SNEGSKA (reference sequence). The DNA of the CDR3 is TGCAGTGCGGGACGACTAGCGGGTTTCATCGAGCAGTACTTC. It translates to CSAGRLAGFIEQYF.

J is TRBJ2-3 and V is TRBV14; 7 bases align to TRBD2. The germline gives CDR1 SGHDN, CDR2 FVKESK. Trimming at V came to 0 bases and at J to 6 bases, leaving 9 bases not matched to a gene. This CDR3 contains 16 residues. The CDR3 DNA follows: TGTGCCAGCAGCCAAGATCGATTTCGGGGGGTGGATACGCAGTATTTT. Translated, it gives CASSQDRFRGVDTQYF.

The chain uses TRBV15 and TRBJ2-7; 9 bases are a match to TRBD2. The CDR3 runs to 14 residues. Trimming cost V 1 base and J 7 bases; bases outside gene matches: 5. Germline CDR1 and CDR2: LNHNV and YYDKDF (reference sequence). In DNA form, the CDR3 reads TGTGCCACCAGCAGAGCAGCGGGGGGCTGGGAGCAGTACTTC. Amino acids: CATSRAAGGWEQYF.

V gene TRBV29-1 combines with J gene TRBJ2-5; 10 bases are a match to TRBD1. After removal of 8 bases from V and 2 bases from J, the junction contained 11 bases not matched to a gene. The CDR3 sequence is 15 residues long. Germline V gene data show CDR1 as SQVTM and CDR2 as ANQGSEA. For the CDR3, the DNA is TGCAGCTTAGCGGGACAGGGGCTACCTCAAGAGACCCAGTACTTC. It codes for CSLAGQGLPQETQYF.

This clonotype was observed many times. This chain connects TRBV12-3 or TRBV12-4 to TRBJ1-5; weak D call: TRBD1 (5 bases). The CDR3 has 15 residues. Deletions cut 2 bases from V and 7 bases from J, with 15 bases between. The CDR3: CASSLSLGVRQPQHF. Here the CDR3 DNA reads TGTGCCAGCAGTTTAAGTTTGGGGGTACGGCAGCCCCAGCATTTT.

This rearrangement joins TRBV2 to TRBJ1-5, with 11 bases fitting TRBD1. This CDR3 has 16 residues. Germline CDR1 SNHLY, CDR2 FYNNEI. The V gene end was trimmed by 5 bases and the J gene end by 6 bases; junction bases not matched to a gene: 9. The CDR3 bases are TGTGCCAGCAGTTTTAGGACAGGGGGCCGAAGTCAGCCCCAGCATTTT. This sequence encodes CASSFRTGGRSQPQHF.

This clonotype was seen repeatedly, ten times or more. V and J are TRBV6-2 or TRBV6-3 and TRBJ2-7; D is unclear. The length of the CDR3 is 11 residues. Trimming cost V 5 bases and J 6 bases, with 8 bases left between them. Per germline, CDR1 MNHEY and CDR2 SVGEGT. CDR3 residues: CASSPLSEQYF. As DNA, the CDR3 is TGTGCCAGCAGTCCTCTCAGCGAGCAGTACTTC.

This clonotype was seen at least ten times. The chain couples TRBV20-1 to TRBJ1-6, with TRBD1 identical over 8 bases. Trimming at V came to 6 bases and at J to 10 bases, leaving 11 bases not matched to a gene. CDR3 length equals 14 residues. Germline V gives CDR1 DFQATT, CDR2 SNEGSKA (reference sequence). CDR3 sequence reads: CSAQDRVTGSPLHF. CDR3 in DNA: TGCAGTGCACAGGACAGGGTGACTGGGTCACCCCTCCACTTT.

This sequence joins TRBV15 and TRBJ2-7; D uncertain. The germline V gene encodes CDR1 LNHNV and CDR2 YYDKDF (reference sequence). V shed 0 bases and J shed 2 bases, with 11 bases lying between them. CDR3 size: 15 residues. CDR3 bases: TGTGCCACCAGCAGAGATCTTGGGCGCACCTACGAGCAGTACTTC. It codes for CATSRDLGRTYEQYF.

This clonotype has just a few counts. Being one base from a much bigger clone, this may be a read error. The rearrangement links TRBV7-3 to TRBJ1-5; the D gene is possibly TRBD1 (6 bases). Trimming shortened V by 5 bases and J by 2 bases, and 16 bases separated the two germline ends. The CDR3 runs to 16 residues. Looked up from germline, CDR1 is SGHTA and CDR2 is FQGTGA. The CDR3 region is CASSRAGAHGNQPQHF. CDR3 nucleotides: TGTGCCAGCAGCCGCGCAGGGGCGCACGGCAATCAGCCCCAGCATTTT.

This clonotype was detected many times. The rearrangement links TRBV7-8 to TRBJ2-3; 12 bases line up with TRBD2. In germline, CDR1 is SGHVS, CDR2 FQNEAQ. The V and J ends lost 5 bases and 5 bases, in that order; junction bases with no gene match: 11. There are 17 residues in the CDR3. CDR3 loop: CASSAYGTSGFLDTQYF. CDR3 nucleotides: TGTGCCAGCAGCGCCTATGGGACTAGCGGGTTTTTAGATACGCAGTATTTT.

The chain recombines TRBV20-1 with TRBJ1-2; D call uncertain. V lost 6 bases and J 6 bases, leaving 8 bases between the germline ends. Per the germline V gene, CDR1 is DFQATT and CDR2 is SNEGSKA (reference sequence). The CDR3 totals 10 residues. The CDR3 sequence: CSAPRDGYTF. CDR3 nucleotide sequence: TGCAGTGCCCCAAGGGATGGCTACACCTTC.

The DNA of the CDR3 is TGTGCCTGCAATCCGGGACAGGACGACTATGGCTACACCTTC. It specifies CACNPGQDDYGYTF. This chain joins TRBV5-5 and TRBJ1-2; 8 bases are shared with TRBD1. The CDR3 is made up of 14 amino acids. Germline V gene lookup returns CDR1 SGHKS and CDR2 YYEKEE (reference sequence). The trim removed 10 bases at V and 3 bases at J, leaving 11 bases unmatched.

The genes are TRBV6-2 or TRBV6-3 and TRBJ2-5, with 9 bases matching TRBD2. Germline loops: CDR1 MNHEY, CDR2 SVGEGT. This CDR3 region has 15 residues. The V and J ends lost 3 bases and 5 bases, in that order; junction bases with no gene match: 7. DNA of the CDR3: TGTGCCAGCAGTTATGGACTAGCGTTTATGGAGACCCAGTACTTC. As protein: CASSYGLAFMETQYF.